The entry that follows covers one TCR beta chain sequence. Between the trimmed V and J ends, which lost 2 bases and 5 bases, there was a span of 5 bases. The CDR3 sequence is 11 residues long. Germline lookup yields CDR1 SGHRS and CDR2 YFSETQ. This record comes from a study of shared clonotypes between healthy human individuals. Profiled with immunoSEQ multiplex PCR; TCRdb holds only in-frame clones, not every one. The table lists millions of clones, about 92% of them singletons, with around 0.14% in the top ten. The genes are TRBV5-1 and TRBJ2-7; D not resolved. Source material: naive CD4+ T cells sorted from blood. The subset here: CD45RA+ positively selected. This clonotype was sampled from a man between 18 and 35 years old in good health. Here the CDR3 reads CASSFRHEQYF. The CDR3 DNA is TGCGCCAGCAGCTTCCGCCACGAGCAGTACTTC.